The rows below give T cell receptor beta chains drawn from one sample of a study of CD4 and CD8 cells across lung adenocarcinoma regions. TCRdb independently ran MiXCR on the PCR reads; one entry per CDR3 protein. The sample comprises 6,500 to 8,000 distinct CDR3 sequences, around 46% of which are singletons, and 30% rests with the top ten. Sequencing was performed on CD4+ T cells from the margin of a lung tumor. Source of these receptors: a male donor with lung adenocarcinoma. The CD4 and CD8 labels of this study may be unreliable. Both conserved end residues are part of each CDR3. D genes are given only for firm matches. The size field is filled for only some rows; it gives once, few, many or a size class.

j_call clone_size d_call v_call cdr3_nt cdr3_aa
TRBJ2-5 many TRBD2 TRBV7-2 TGTGCCAGCAGCTTCAGAGCGGGGGGGGGTGGGGTAACCCAGTACTTC CASSFRAGGGGVTQYF
TRBJ2-1 . . TRBV6-5 TGTGCCAGCAGTTACTCGACTAGTGGGAATGAGCAGTTCTTC CASSYSTSGNEQFF
TRBJ2-1 . . TRBV6-1 TGTGCCAGCAGTCCCGCTAGCGCATCCTACAATGAGCAGTTCTTC CASSPASASYNEQFF
TRBJ2-3 few . TRBV27 TGTGCCAGCAGTTTATTAGGGCAGCCTCTCGTAGAGACCCAGTATTTT CASSLLGQPLVETQYF
TRBJ1-3 . . TRBV7-2 TGTGCCAGCAGCTTAGAGGGGGGGCCCAACACCATATATTTT CASSLEGGPNTIYF
TRBJ2-5 . . TRBV10-2 TGCGCCTGCGCGGAGTCCGGGTACCGGGCCCAAGATACCCAGTACTTC CACAESGYRAQDTQYF
TRBJ2-5 large . TRBV6-5 TGTGCCAGCAGTTCCGGGTCCTGGGAGACCCAGTACTTC CASSSGSWETQYF
TRBJ2-7 once TRBD2 TRBV20-1 TGCAGTGCTTCGGGACTAGCGCCATACGAGCAGTACTTC CSASGLAPYEQYF
TRBJ2-3 . TRBD2 TRBV27 TGTGCCAGCAGTTTGGGGGGGTCTGGGAAAAACACGCAGTATTTT CASSLGGSGKNTQYF
TRBJ2-7 . . TRBV6-1 TGTGCCAGCAGCGATTGGACAGTCTCCTACGAGCAGTACTTC CASSDWTVSYEQYF
TRBJ1-2 medium-sized TRBD1 TRBV12-3/TRBV12-4 TGTGCCAGCAGTTCCGGACAGGTTGGCTACACCTTC CASSSGQVGYTF
TRBJ2-7 . . TRBV4-2 TGTGCCAGCAGCCAAGTTCTAGCAGGGGTTGCAGACGAGCAGTACTTC CASSQVLAGVADEQYF
TRBJ2-1 . TRBD1 TRBV6-5 TGTGCCAGCAGTTACCTACCGCCGGGACAGGGAAGGGTCCAAGAGACCCAGTTCTTC CASSYLPPGQGRVQETQFF
TRBJ2-3 few . TRBV6-1 TGTGCCAGCAGTGAAGCCCGAGGACACCTCACAGATACGCAGTATTTT CASSEARGHLTDTQYF
TRBJ2-4 . . TRBV6-1 TGTGCCAGCAGTGAAGGGAGGGTTAGGGCCAAAGACATTCAGTATTTC CASSEGRVRAKDIQYF
TRBJ2-3 . . TRBV27 TGTGCCAGCCGCCCTGGAGGGGTAGCGAGGGGCCGTGGGCCAGAGACGCAGTATTTC CASRPGGVARGRGPETQYF
TRBJ2-1 . . TRBV27 TGTGCCAGCAGCTTCGAGTTAAACTCCTACAATGAGCAGTTCTTC CASSFELNSYNEQFF
TRBJ2-3 . . TRBV5-1 TGCGCCAGCAGGACCCCCGAGGGAGATACGCAGTATTTT CASRTPEGDTQYF
TRBJ2-3 . . TRBV11-3 TGTGCCAGCAGCTTTCGGCAGGGGCCCAAAGATACGCAGTACTTT CASSFRQGPKDTQYF
TRBJ2-7 . . TRBV12-3/TRBV12-4 TGTGCCAGCAGTTTTCTTCGAACCTACGAGCAGTACTTC CASSFLRTYEQYF
TRBJ2-7 . . TRBV6-1 TGTGCCAGCAGTGAAGAAAGGAGCTCCTACGAGCAGTACTTC CASSEERSSYEQYF
TRBJ2-5 few TRBD1 TRBV27 TGTGCCAGCAGTACGGACAGGGGTCAAGAGACCCAGTACTTC CASSTDRGQETQYF
TRBJ2-3 . . TRBV6-1 TGTGCCAGCAGCCGGGGTTGGGGGCGGCAATTCAAAGACACTCAGTATTTT CASSRGWGRQFKDTQYF
TRBJ2-7 few TRBD2 TRBV27 TGTGCCAGCAGTACCCTAACTAGCGGCTATACCTACGAGCAGTACTTC CASSTLTSGYTYEQYF
TRBJ2-1 few . TRBV6-2/TRBV6-3 TGTGCCAGCAGGACTAACAATGAGCAGTTCTTC CASRTNNEQFF
TRBJ2-4 once . TRBV6-1 TGTGCCAGCGTCCCGGGGCGGGGCGCCAAAAACATTCAGTACTTC CASVPGRGAKNIQYF